Detailed here is one T cell receptor (beta chain). The antigen is unknown. Germline V CDR1 and CDR2: SEHNR, FQNEAQ (reference sequence). V was shortened by 5 bases and J by 5 bases, with 19 bases between the two germline ends. This CDR3 is built from 15 residues. The sample is drawn from a study of post-analysis software for immune sequencing data. Turning to the study itself: Multiple sclerosis in the patients followed relapsing-remitting, secondary progressive and progressive-relapsing courses. Findings and limits, study-wide: With TRBV5-6, TRBV5-1 and TRBV20-1 included, about 5 TRBV segments were more frequent in patients than in controls. Strong co-clustering by F measure was evident for samples that had been prepared in the same batch. Significantly lower normalized Chao1 diversity was seen in multiple sclerosis patients than in controls.

Tagging with unique molecular identifiers was a feature of the TCR beta cDNA libraries. Approximately 0.5 million cDNA molecules were recovered from an input of about 0.9 to 10 million T cells. TCRdb re-derived calls from the PCR reads in MiXCR, one entry per CDR3 protein. Altogether about 810,000 distinct CDR3 sequences are present, about 53% being singletons, with the ten largest covering 4% to 5.5%. The gene calls are TRBV7-9 and TRBJ2-7; D could derive from TRBD1 or TRBD2 (6 bases each). This clonotype was obtained from a girl aged 5-17 years with multiple sclerosis. The sample consisted of blood. Written as DNA, the CDR3 is TGTGCCAGCAGCGCGGGAACCGGGGGCAGGGACGAGCAGTACTTC. It specifies CASSAGTGGRDEQYF.